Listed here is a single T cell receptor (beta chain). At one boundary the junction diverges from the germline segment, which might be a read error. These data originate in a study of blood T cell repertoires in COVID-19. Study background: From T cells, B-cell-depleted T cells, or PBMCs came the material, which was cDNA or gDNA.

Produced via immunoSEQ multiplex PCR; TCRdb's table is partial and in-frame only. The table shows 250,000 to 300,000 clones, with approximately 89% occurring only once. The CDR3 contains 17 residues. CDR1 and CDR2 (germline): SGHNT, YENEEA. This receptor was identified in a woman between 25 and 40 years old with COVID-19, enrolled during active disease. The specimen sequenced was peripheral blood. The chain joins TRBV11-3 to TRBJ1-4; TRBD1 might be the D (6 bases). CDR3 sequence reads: CASTHRTGFPTNEKLFF. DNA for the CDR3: TGTGCCAGCACCCACCGAACAGGGTTTCCAACCAATGAAAAACTGTTTTTT.